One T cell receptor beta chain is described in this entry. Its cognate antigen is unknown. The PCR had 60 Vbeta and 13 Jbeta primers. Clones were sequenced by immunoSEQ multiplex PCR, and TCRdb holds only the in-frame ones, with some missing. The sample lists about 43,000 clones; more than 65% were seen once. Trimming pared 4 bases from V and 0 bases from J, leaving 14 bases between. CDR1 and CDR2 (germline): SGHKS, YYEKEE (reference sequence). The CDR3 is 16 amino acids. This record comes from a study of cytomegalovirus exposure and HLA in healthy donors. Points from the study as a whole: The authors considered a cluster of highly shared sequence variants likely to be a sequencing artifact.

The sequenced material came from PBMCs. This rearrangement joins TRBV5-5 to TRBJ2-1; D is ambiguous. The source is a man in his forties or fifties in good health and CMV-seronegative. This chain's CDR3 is CASSLHGPSSYNEQFF. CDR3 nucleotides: TGTGCCAGCAGCCTCCATGGTCCCAGCTCCTACAATGAGCAGTTCTTC.